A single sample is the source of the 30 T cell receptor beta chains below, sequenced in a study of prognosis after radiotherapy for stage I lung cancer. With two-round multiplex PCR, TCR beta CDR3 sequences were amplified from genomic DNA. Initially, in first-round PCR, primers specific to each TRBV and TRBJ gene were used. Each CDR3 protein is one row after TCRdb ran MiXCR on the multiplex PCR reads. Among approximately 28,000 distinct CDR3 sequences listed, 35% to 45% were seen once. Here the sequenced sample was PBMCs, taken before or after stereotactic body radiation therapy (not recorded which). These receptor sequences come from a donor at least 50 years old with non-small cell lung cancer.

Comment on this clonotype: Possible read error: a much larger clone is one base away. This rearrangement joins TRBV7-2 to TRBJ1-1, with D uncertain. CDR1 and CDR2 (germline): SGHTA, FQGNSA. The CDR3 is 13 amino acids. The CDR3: CASSLRMNTKAFF. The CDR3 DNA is TGTGCCAGCAGCCTACGGATGAACACTAAAGCTTTCTTT.

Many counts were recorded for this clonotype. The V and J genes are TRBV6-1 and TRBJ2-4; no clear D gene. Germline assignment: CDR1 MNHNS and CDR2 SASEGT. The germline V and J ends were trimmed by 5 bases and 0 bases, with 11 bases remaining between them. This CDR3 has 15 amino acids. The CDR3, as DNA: TGTGCCAGCAGTCCTCCCCCTACAGCCAAAAACATTCAGTACTTC. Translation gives CASSPPPTAKNIQYF.

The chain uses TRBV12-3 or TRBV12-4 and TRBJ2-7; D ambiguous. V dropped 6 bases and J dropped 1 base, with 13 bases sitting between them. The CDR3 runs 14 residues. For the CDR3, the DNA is TGTGCCAGCAGGGCCTCATGTTCTTCCTACGAGCAGTACTTC. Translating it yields CASRASCSSYEQYF.

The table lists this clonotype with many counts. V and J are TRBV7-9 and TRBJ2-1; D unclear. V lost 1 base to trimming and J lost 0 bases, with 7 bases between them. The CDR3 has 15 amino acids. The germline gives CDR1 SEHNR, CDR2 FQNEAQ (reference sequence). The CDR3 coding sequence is TGTGCCAGCAGCTTAGAGGGTGACTCCTACAATGAGCAGTTCTTC. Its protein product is CASSLEGDSYNEQFF.

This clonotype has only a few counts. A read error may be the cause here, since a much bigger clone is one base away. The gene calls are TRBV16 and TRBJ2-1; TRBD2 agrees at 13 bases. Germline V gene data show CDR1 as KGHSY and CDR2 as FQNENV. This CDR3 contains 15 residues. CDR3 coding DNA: TGTGCCAGCATCCAAACTAGCGGGAGGGGTGGTGAGCAGTTCTTC. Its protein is CASIQTSGRGGEQFF.

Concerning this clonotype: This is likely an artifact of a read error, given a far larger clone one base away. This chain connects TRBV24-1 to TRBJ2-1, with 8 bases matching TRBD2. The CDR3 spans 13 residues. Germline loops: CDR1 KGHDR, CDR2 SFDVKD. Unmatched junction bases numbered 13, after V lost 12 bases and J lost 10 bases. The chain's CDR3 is CAPRREVGDEQFF. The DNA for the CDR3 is TGTGCCCCCCGGCGGGAGGTGGGGGACGAGCAGTTCTTC.

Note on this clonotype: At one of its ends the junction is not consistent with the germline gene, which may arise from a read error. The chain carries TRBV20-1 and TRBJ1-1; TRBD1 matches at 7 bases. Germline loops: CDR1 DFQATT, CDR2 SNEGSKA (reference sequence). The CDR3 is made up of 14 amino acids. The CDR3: CSARAPISYRGNIF. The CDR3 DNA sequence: TGCAGTGCTAGAGCCCCTATATCTTACAGGGGCAACATCTTT.

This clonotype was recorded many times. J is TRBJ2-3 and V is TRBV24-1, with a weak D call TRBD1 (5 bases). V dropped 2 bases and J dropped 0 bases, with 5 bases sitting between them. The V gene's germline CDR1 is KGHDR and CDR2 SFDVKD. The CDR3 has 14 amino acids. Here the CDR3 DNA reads TGTGCCACCAGTGATTCAGGGAGCACAGATACGCAGTATTTT. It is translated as CATSDSGSTDTQYF.

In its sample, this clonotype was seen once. In DNA form, the CDR3 reads TGTGCCAGCAGTGTAGTAACTAACTATGGCTACACCTTC. It encodes CASSVVTNYGYTF. The chain carries TRBV25-1 and TRBJ1-2; D remains unclear. V was trimmed by 4 bases and J by 0 bases, leaving 6 bases between them. Germline V CDR1 and CDR2: MGHDK, SYGVNS. This CDR3 contains 13 residues.

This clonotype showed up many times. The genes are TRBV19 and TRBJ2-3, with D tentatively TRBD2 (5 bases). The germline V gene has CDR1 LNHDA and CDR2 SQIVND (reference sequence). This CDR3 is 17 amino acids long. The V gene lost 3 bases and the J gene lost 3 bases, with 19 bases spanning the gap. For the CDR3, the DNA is TGTGCCAGTAGTATCGTTACGGGGAGTGGGTTAACAGATACGCAGTATTTT. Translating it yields CASSIVTGSGLTDTQYF.

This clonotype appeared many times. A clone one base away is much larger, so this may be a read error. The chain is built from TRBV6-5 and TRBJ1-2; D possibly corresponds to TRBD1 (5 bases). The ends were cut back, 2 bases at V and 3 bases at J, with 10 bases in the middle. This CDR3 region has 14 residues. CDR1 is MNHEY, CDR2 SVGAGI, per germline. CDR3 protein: CASSYRDGYYGYTF. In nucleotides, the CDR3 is TGTGCCAGCAGTTACAGGGACGGCTACTATGGCTACACCTTC.

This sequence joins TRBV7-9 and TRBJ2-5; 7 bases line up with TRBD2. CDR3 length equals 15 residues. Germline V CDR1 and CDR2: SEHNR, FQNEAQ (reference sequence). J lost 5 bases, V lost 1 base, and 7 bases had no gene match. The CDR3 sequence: CASSLGGGPGETQYF. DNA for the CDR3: TGTGCCAGCAGCTTAGGGGGAGGGCCTGGTGAGACCCAGTACTTC.

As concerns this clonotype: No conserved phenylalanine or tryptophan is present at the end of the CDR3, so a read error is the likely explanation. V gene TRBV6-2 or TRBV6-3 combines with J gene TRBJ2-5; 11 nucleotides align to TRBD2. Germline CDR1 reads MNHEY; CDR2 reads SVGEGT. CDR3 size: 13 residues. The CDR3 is CASRRGTSGPQYL. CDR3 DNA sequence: TGTGCAAGCAGACGCGGGACTAGCGGCCCCCAGTACTTA.

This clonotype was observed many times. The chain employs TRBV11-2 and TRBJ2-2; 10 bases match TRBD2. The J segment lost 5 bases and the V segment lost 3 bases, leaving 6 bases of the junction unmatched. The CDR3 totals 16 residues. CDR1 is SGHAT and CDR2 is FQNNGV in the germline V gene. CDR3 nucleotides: TGTGCCAGCAGCTTTCAGCGGGGGGGGCTAACCGGGGAGCTGTTTTTT. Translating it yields CASSFQRGGLTGELFF.

Here the CDR3 reads CASSYSEGSQNYEQYF. CDR3 nucleotides: TGTGCCAGCAGTTACTCGGAGGGGTCACAAAACTACGAGCAGTACTTC. This sequence joins TRBV6-2 or TRBV6-3 and TRBJ2-7; D possibly corresponds to TRBD2 (6 bases). V was shortened by 0 bases and J by 3 bases, with 15 bases between the two germline ends. The CDR3 length is 16 residues. CDR1 and CDR2 from the germline V gene are MNHEY and SVGEGT.

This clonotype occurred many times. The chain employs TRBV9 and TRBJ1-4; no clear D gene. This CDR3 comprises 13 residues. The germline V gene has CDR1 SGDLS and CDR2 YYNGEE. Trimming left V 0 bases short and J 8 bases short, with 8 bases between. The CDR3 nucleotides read TGTGCCAGCAGCGTAGGAGTAGGGGAAAAACTGTTTTTT. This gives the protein CASSVGVGEKLFF.

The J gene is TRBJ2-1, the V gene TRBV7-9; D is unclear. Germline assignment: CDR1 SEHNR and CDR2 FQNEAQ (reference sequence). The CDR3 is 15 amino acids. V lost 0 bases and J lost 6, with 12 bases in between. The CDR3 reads CASSLALFGRNEQFF. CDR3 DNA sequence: TGTGCCAGCAGCTTAGCCCTCTTCGGCCGCAATGAGCAGTTCTTC.

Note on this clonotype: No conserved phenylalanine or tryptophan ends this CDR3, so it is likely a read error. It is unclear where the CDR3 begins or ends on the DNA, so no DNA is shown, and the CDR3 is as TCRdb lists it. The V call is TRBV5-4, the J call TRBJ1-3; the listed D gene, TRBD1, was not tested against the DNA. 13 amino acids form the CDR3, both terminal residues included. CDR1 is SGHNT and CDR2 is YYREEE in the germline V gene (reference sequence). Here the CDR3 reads CASSSPGESGPDL.

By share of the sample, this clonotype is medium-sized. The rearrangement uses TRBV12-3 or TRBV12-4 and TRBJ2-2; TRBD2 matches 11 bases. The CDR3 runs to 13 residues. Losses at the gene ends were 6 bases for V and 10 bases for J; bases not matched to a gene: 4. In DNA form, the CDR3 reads TGTGCCAGCAGCCGTAGCGGGAGGGCGGAGCTGTTTTTT. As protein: CASSRSGRAELFF.

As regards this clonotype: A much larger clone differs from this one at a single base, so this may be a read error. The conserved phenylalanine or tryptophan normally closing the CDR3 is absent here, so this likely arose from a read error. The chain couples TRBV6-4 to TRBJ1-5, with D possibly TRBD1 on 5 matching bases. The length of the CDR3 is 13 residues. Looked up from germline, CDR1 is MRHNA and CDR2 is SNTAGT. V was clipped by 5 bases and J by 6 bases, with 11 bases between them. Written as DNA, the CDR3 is TGTGCCAGCAGTCGACAGCTGTGTCAGCCCCAGCATCTT. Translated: CASSRQLCQPQHL.

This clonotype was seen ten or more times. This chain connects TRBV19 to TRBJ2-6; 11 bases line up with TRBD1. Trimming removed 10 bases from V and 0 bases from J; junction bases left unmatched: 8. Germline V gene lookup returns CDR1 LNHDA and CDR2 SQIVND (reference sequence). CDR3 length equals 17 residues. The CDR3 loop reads CATGQGEHSSGANVLTF. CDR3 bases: TGTGCCACGGGACAGGGGGAACACTCCTCTGGGGCCAACGTCCTGACTTTC.

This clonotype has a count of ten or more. The CDR3 region is CASGGGGTDTQYF. DNA of the CDR3: TGTGCCAGCGGGGGGGGGGGCACAGATACGCAGTATTTT. The J gene is TRBJ2-3, the V gene TRBV28; 7 bases agree with TRBD2. The CDR3 has 13 residues. V trimming: 8 bases; J trimming: 1 base; junction bases outside the gene matches: 3. Germline V gene data show CDR1 as MDHEN and CDR2 as SYDVKM.

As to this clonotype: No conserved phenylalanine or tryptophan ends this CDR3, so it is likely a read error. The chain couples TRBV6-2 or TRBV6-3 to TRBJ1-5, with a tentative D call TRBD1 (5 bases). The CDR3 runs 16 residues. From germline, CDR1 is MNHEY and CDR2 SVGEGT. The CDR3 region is CASSEEVQGSNQHQHL. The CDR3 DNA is TGTGCCAGCAGTGAAGAAGTCCAGGGAAGCAATCAGCACCAGCATCTT.

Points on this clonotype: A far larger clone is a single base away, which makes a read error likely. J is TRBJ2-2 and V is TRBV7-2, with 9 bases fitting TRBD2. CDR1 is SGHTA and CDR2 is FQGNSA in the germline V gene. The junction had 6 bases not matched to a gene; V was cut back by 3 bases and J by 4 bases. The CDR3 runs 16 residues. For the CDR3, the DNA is TGTGCCAGCAGCTTTATAGCGGGAGACGGCACCGGGGAGCTGTTTTTT. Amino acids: CASSFIAGDGTGELFF.

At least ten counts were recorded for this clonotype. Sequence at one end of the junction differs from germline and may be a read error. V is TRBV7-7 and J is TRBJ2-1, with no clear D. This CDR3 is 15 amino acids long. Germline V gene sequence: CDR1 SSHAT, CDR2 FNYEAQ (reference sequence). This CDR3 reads CASSLTSSSYNEQFF. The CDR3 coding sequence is TGTGCTAGCAGCTTAACGTCCAGCTCCTACAATGAGCAGTTCTTC.

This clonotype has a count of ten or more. The CDR3 sequence: CASSSGTGLSYEQYF. The CDR3 DNA reads as TGTGCCAGCAGCTCCGGGACAGGGCTCTCCTACGAGCAGTACTTC. This rearrangement joins TRBV7-2 to TRBJ2-7; 9 nucleotides match TRBD1. CDR1 and CDR2 (germline): SGHTA, FQGNSA. This CDR3 region has 15 residues. V lost 4 bases and J lost 0; bases outside the gene matches: 4.

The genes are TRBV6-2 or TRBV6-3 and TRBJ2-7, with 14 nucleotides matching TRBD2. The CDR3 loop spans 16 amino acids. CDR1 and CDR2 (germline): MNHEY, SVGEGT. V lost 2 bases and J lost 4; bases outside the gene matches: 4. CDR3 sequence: CASSYGTSGRVYEQYF. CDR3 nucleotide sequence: TGTGCCAGCAGTTACGGGACTAGCGGGAGAGTTTACGAGCAGTACTTC.

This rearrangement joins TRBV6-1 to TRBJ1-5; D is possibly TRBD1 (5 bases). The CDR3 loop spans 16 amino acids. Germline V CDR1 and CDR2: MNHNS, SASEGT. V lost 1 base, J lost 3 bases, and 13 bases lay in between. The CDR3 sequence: CASSEGTGRYNQPQHF. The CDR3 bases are TGTGCCAGCAGTGAAGGTACGGGACGGTACAATCAGCCCCAGCATTTT.

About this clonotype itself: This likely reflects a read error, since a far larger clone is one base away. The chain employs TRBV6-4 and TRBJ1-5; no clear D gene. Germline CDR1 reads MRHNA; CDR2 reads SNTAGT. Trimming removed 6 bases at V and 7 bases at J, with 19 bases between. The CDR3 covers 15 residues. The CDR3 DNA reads TGTGCCAGCAGCCCCGACCTGGTGGAATGGCAGCCCCAGCATTTT. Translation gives CASSPDLVEWQPQHF.

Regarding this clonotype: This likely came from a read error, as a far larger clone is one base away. For the CDR3, the DNA is TGTGCCAGCAGTGCCCCGACAGTGTGGAATCAGCCCCAGCATTTT. Translating it yields CASSAPTVWNQPQHF. The V gene is TRBV6-5, the J gene TRBJ1-5; D might be TRBD1 (5 bases). Trimming removed 5 bases at V and 4 bases at J, with 15 bases between. The CDR3 consists of 15 residues. Germline V gene data show CDR1 as MNHEY and CDR2 as SVGAGI.